This section outlines one TCR beta chain sequence together with its context. With V trimmed by 5 bases and J by 8 bases, 8 bases remained unmatched. CDR1 and CDR2 (germline): SGHTA, FQGTGA. The length of the CDR3 is 14 residues. This specimen comes from a study of blood T cell repertoires in COVID-19. Assay: immunoSEQ multiplex PCR; the TCRdb copy retains only in-frame clones and omits some. The sample lists 540,000 or so clones; about 89% were seen once. The chain employs TRBV7-3 and TRBJ1-2; 10 nucleotides line up with TRBD1. The sequence was obtained from a woman aged 50 to 65 with COVID-19, enrolled during active disease. Sample: peripheral blood. The DNA for the CDR3 is TGTGCCAGCAGCCCCGCCGGGACAGGGGACGGCTACACCTTC. Translation: CASSPAGTGDGYTF.